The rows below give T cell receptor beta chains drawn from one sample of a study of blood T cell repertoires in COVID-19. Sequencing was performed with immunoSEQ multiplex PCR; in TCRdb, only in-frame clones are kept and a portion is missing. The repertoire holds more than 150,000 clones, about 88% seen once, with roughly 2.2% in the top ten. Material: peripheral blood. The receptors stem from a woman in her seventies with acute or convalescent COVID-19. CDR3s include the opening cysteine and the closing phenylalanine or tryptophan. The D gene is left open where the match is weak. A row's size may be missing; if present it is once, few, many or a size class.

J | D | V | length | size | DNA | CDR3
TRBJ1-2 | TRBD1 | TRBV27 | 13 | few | TGTGCCAGCAGTCAGGGGGCGGGTTATGGCTACACCTTC | CASSQGAGYGYTF
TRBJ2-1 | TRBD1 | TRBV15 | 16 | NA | TGTGCCACCAGCAGAGAGGGGACAGCCGTATACAATGAGCAGTTCTTC | CATSREGTAVYNEQFF
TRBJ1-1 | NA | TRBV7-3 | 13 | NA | TGTGCCAGCAGCCCCCAGGGGTACACTGAAGCTTTCTTT | CASSPQGYTEAFF
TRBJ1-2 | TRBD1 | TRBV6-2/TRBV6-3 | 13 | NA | TGTGCCAGCAGCCAGGACAGGGGAAGGGTATCCACCTTC | CASSQDRGRVSTF
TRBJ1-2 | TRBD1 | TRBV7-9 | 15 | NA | TGTGCCAGCAGCGATCGGGACAGGGGGAACTATGGCTACACCTTC | CASSDRDRGNYGYTF
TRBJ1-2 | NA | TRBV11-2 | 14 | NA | TGTGCCAGCAGCTTAGAAGGCGGATTGTATGGCTACACCTTC | CASSLEGGLYGYTF
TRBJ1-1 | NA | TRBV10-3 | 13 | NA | TGTGCCATCAGCAGGGGTGGCCATACTGAAGCTTTCTTT | CAISRGGHTEAFF
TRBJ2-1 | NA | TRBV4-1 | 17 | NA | TGCGCCAGCAGCCCACTTGCAGGGGAGGGACCCTACAATGAGCAGTTCTTC | CASSPLAGEGPYNEQFF
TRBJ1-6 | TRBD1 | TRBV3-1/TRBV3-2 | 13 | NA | TGTGCCAGCCACTCAGGGGGTTATTCACCCCTCCACTTT | CASHSGGYSPLHF
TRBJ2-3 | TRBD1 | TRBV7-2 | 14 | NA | TGTGCCAGCAGCTTGACAGGGGGCACAGATACGCAGTATTTT | CASSLTGGTDTQYF
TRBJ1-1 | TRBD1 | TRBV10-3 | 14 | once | TGTGCCATCAGGGGACAGCCCATGAACACTGAAGCTTTCTTT | CAIRGQPMNTEAFF
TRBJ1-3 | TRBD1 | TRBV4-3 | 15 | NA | TGCGCCAGCAGCCTGGGACAGGGGACCGGAAACACCATATATTTT | CASSLGQGTGNTIYF
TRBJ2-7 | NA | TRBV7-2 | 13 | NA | TGTGCCACCCAAAGCGGCAGCTCCTACGAGCAGTACTTC | CATQSGSSYEQYF
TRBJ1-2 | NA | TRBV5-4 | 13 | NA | TGTGCCAGCAGCTACAGGGATCATCATGGCTACACCTTC | CASSYRDHHGYTF
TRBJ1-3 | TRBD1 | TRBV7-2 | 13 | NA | TGTGCCAGCAAGGACAGGGGTTCCGACACCATATATTTT | CASKDRGSDTIYF
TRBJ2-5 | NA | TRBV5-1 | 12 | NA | TGCGCCAGCAGCCCAGGCAGAGAGACCCAGTACTTC | CASSPGRETQYF
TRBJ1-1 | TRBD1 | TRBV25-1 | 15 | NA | TGTGCCAGCAGTGAGGTGCAGGGGGCGAGAACTGAAGCTTTCTTT | CASSEVQGARTEAFF
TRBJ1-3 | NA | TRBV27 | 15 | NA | TGTGCCAGCAGTTTATCGGGGGCTCACGGGGATTCCATATATTTT | CASSLSGAHGDSIYF
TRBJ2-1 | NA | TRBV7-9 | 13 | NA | TGTGCCAGCAGCTTATCAAACCGCCGGGAGCAGTTCTTC | CASSLSNRREQFF
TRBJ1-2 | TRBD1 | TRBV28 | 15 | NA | TGTGCCAGCAGTGCTGGGACAGGGGCCCCTTATGGCTACACCTTC | CASSAGTGAPYGYTF
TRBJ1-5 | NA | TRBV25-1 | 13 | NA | TGTGCCAGCAGTGAATATGGGAGTCAGCCCCAGCATTTT | CASSEYGSQPQHF
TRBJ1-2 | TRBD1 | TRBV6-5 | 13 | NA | TGTGCCGCCCGGGACAGGGCTACAAGGGGCTACACCTTC | CAARDRATRGYTF
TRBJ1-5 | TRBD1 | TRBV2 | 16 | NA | TGTGCCAGCAGTGGACAGGGGAGAATAAGCAATCAGCCCCAGCATTTT | CASSGQGRISNQPQHF
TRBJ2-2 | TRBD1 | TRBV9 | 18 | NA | TGTGCCAGCAGCGTAGAACCGGTCAGGGGGCTCGGAACCGGGGAGCTGTTTTTT | CASSVEPVRGLGTGELFF
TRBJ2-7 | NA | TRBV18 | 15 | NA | TGTGCCAGCTCACCACCGTCCAGGGAAGGTTACGAGCAGTACTTC | CASSPPSREGYEQYF
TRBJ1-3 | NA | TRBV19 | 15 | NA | TGTGCCAGTAGTTTTCAGGGCATCTCTGGAAACACCATATATTTT | CASSFQGISGNTIYF
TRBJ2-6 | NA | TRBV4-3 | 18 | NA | TGCGCCAGCAGCCAAGGGAGCCGGGGGGCCTCTGGGGCCAACGTCCTGACTTTC | CASSQGSRGASGANVLTF
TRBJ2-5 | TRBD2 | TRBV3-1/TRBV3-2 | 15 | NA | TGTGCCAGCAGCTGGGGGGGGACTAGAAGCGAGACCCAGTACTTC | CASSWGGTRSETQYF
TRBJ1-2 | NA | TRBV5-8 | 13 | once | TGTGCCAGCAGCTTTGTGGTAGGGGCTGGCTACACCTTC | CASSFVVGAGYTF
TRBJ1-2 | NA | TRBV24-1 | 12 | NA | TGTGCCACCAGTGATTCAGGACTTGGCTACACCTTC | CATSDSGLGYTF
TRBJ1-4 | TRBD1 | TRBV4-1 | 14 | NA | TGCGCCAGCAGCCTCGGTACGGACAGGTCAAAACTGTTTTTT | CASSLGTDRSKLFF
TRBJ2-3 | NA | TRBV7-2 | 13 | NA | TGTGCCAGCAGCTTAGTGACGGGGGATACGCAGTATTTT | CASSLVTGDTQYF
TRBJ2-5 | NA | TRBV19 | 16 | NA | TGTGCCAGTAGTGCCTACGCCGGGACTGGAGGTGAGACCCAGTACTTC | CASSAYAGTGGETQYF
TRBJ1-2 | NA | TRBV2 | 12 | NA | TGTGCCAGCACCAGGGATAACTATGGCTACACCTTC | CASTRDNYGYTF
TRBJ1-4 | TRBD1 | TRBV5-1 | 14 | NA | TGCGCCAGCAGCTACCGGGACAGGGGGGAAAAACTGTTTTTT | CASSYRDRGEKLFF
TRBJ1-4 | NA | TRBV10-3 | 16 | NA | TGTGCCATCAGTGCAACCCCAGGGTCAACTAATGAAAAACTGTTTTTT | CAISATPGSTNEKLFF
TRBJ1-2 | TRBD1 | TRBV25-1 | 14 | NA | TGTGCCAGCAGACGGACAGGGGGGTCTGGAGGCTACACCTTC | CASRRTGGSGGYTF
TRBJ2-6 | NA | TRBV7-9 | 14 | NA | TGTGCAACAGCACAGGCCGCTGGGGCCAACGTCCTGACTTTC | CATAQAAGANVLTF
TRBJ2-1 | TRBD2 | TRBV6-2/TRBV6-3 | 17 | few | TGTGCCAGCAGTTATTCCCCTCCTAGCGGGGTTTACAATGAGCAGTTCTTC | CASSYSPPSGVYNEQFF